This T cell receptor beta chain was found in a study of blood T cell repertoires in COVID-19. At the level of the study: Samples came from the United States, Italy and Spain, spanning acute and convalescent COVID-19.

The CDR3 is made up of 15 amino acids. CDR1 and CDR2 from the germline V gene are MNHNS and SASEGT. After removal of 3 bases from V and 4 bases from J, the junction contained 2 bases not matched to a gene. Repertoires were generated with immunoSEQ multiplex PCR, while TCRdb's copy carries only in-frame clones and drops some. The sample has some 14,000 clones; approximately 90% are singletons. The sequenced sample was peripheral blood. The chain has TRBV6-1 and TRBJ2-3; 12 nucleotides line up with TRBD2. The origin of this receptor is a human donor in a cohort sampled during active COVID-19. CDR3 residues: CASSDLAGGPDTQYF. The CDR3 DNA reads TGTGCCAGCAGTGACCTAGCGGGGGGGCCAGATACGCAGTATTTT.